The clone carrying this T cell receptor beta chain was counted at least ten times. This record belongs to a study of regulatory T cells in long-lasting Graves disease. At the level of the study: Newly diagnosed Graves' patients had taken antithyroid drugs under 3 months.

As for time point: newly diagnosed GD, antithyroid drugs for less than 3 months. The TCR library was made from RNA extracted from PBMCs. The CDR3 is made up of 12 amino acids. Trimming cost V 6 bases and J 5 bases, with 10 bases left between them. The germline V gene has CDR1 MDHEN and CDR2 SYDVKM. Researchers made TCR beta libraries by using iRepertoire HTBI primers and running Arm-PCR on CDR3 regions. TCRdb processed the multiplex PCR reads anew with MiXCR; each CDR3 protein has one entry. The sample consists of around 450,000 distinct CDR3 sequences, 15% of them appearing once. The same specimen was also included in a second study, on T cells in Graves' hyperthyroidism and ophthalmopathy.

The input for sequencing was peripheral blood mononuclear cells (PBMCs), taken at new diagnosis, from a patient treated with antithyroid drugs. The V call is TRBV28, the J call TRBJ1-2, with D unresolved. This sequence was found in a woman in her thirties or forties with Graves disease. CDR3 residues: CASSTTEYGYTF. The DNA of the CDR3 is TGTGCCAGCAGCACTACAGAATATGGCTACACCTTC.